This TCR beta chain was documented in a study of T cell responses to AZD1222 COVID-19 vaccine. General study findings and limits: After the peak T cell response, and only then, were repertoires sampled. The breadth and depth of Spike-specific TCRs increased once two AZD1222 doses had been given.

This clone has a handful of counts. The antigen remains unidentified. Only in-frame clones appear in the TCRdb table, and some are missing; sequencing was by immunoSEQ multiplex PCR. The sample records about 120,000 clones, approximately 87% being singletons. Germline lookup yields CDR1 GTSNPN and CDR2 SVGIG (reference sequence). Trimming left V 8 bases short and J 4 bases short, with 15 bases between. CDR3 length: 13 residues. The chain uses TRBV30 and TRBJ1-5; D possibly corresponds to TRBD1 (6 bases). Here the sequenced sample was peripheral blood, taken on day 0 of AZD1222 vaccination. This TCR was sampled from an adult in good health. The CDR3 DNA is TGTGCCGTTTTGGGAGGGGGTAATCAGCCCCAGCATTTT. Residues: CAVLGGGNQPQHF.